This is a list of T cell receptor beta chains from one sample in a study of blood T cell repertoires in COVID-19. Data came from immunoSEQ multiplex PCR; TCRdb stores just in-frame clones and leaves some out. Among approximately 60,000 clones listed, 93% were seen once. Material for sequencing was peripheral blood. Receptors originate from a man aged 65 to 79 with active COVID-19. Both conserved end residues are part of each CDR3. A D gene is named only where the DNA matches it firmly. The size entry is marked missing in some rows and otherwise reads once, few, many or a size class.

clone size	V gene	D gene	J gene	CDR3 protein	CDR3 DNA
NA	TRBV19	TRBD2	TRBJ2-1	CASIPRRTSGIFTRNEQFF	TGTGCCAGTATTCCTCGAAGGACTAGCGGTATTTTTACCCGCAATGAGCAGTTCTTC
NA	TRBV9	TRBD1	TRBJ1-2	CATRIYRTGENYGYTF	TGTGCCACCCGAATTTATAGGACAGGAGAGAACTATGGCTACACCTTC
NA	TRBV7-8	TRBD1	TRBJ1-1	CASSSRQGDGTEAFF	TGTGCCAGCAGCTCACGACAGGGTGATGGCACTGAAGCTTTCTTT
NA	TRBV6-6	TRBD1	TRBJ1-5	CASSPAGSGGNQPQHF	TGTGCCAGCAGTCCCGCAGGGTCAGGGGGAAATCAGCCCCAGCATTTT
NA	TRBV18	TRBD1	TRBJ2-4	CASSPPTGGPNIQYF	TGTGCCAGCTCACCCCCGACAGGGGGCCCTAACATTCAGTACTTC
NA	TRBV3-1/TRBV3-2	TRBD1	TRBJ2-2	CASSPSGTGFTGELFF	TGTGCCAGCAGCCCGAGTGGGACAGGGTTTACCGGGGAGCTGTTTTTT
NA	TRBV15	TRBD1	TRBJ1-5	CATSWDRSNQPQHF	TGTGCCACTTCCTGGGACAGGAGTAATCAGCCCCAGCATTTT
NA	TRBV6-5	NA	TRBJ1-4	CASSTWGDGEKLFF	TGTGCCAGCAGCACCTGGGGGGATGGCGAAAAACTGTTTTTT
NA	TRBV27	TRBD1	TRBJ1-2	CASSNYGTALGGYTF	TGTGCCAGCAGCAACTATGGGACAGCCCTCGGGGGCTACACCTTC
NA	TRBV5-1	TRBD1	TRBJ1-2	CASSPLTGGNYGYTF	TGCGCCAGCAGCCCCCTAACAGGGGGCAACTATGGCTACACCTTC
NA	TRBV5-1	NA	TRBJ2-5	CASSLGVPSWETQYF	TGCGCCAGCAGCTTGGGGGTCCCTAGCTGGGAGACCCAGTACTTC
once	TRBV7-9	NA	TRBJ1-5	CASSPGGKNQPQHF	TGTGCCAGCAGCCCCGGAGGCAAAAATCAGCCCCAGCATTTT
NA	TRBV7-2	NA	TRBJ1-5	CASNGGGFNQPQHF	TGTGCCAGCAACGGGGGGGGATTCAATCAGCCCCAGCATTTT
NA	TRBV6-2/TRBV6-3	NA	TRBJ1-5	CASSYHPGIGPNQPQHF	TGTGCCAGCAGTTACCACCCAGGGATCGGTCCCAATCAGCCCCAGCATTTT
NA	TRBV6-5	TRBD1	TRBJ1-1	CASNRGMNTEAFF	TGTGCCAGCAACAGGGGGATGAACACTGAAGCTTTCTTT
NA	TRBV2	NA	TRBJ2-1	CASSEGTAGNEQFF	TGTGCCAGCAGTGAAGGGACAGCGGGGAATGAGCAGTTCTTC
NA	TRBV15	NA	TRBJ1-5	CATSRPGSRQPQHF	TGTGCCACCAGCAGACCAGGGTCCAGGCAGCCCCAGCATTTT
NA	TRBV7-9	TRBD2	TRBJ2-4	CASSLVVGASGNIQYF	TGTGCCAGCAGCTTAGTCGTTGGCGCTAGCGGAAACATTCAGTACTTC
NA	TRBV7-2	NA	TRBJ1-2	CASSARDKRGYGYTF	TGTGCCAGCAGCGCCCGGGATAAGCGGGGCTATGGCTACACCTTC
NA	TRBV7-2	TRBD1	TRBJ1-1	CASSKTGTLGTEAFF	TGTGCCAGCAGTAAGACAGGGACCCTCGGCACTGAAGCTTTCTTT
NA	TRBV10-3	NA	TRBJ2-3	CAIKGAGSDTQYF	TGTGCCATCAAGGGAGCCGGTTCAGATACGCAGTATTTT
NA	TRBV7-9	NA	TRBJ2-5	CASSYTGPQETQYF	TGTGCCAGCAGTTATACAGGCCCCCAAGAGACCCAGTACTTC
NA	TRBV3-1/TRBV3-2	TRBD2	TRBJ2-4	CASSLMASGGMTKNIQYF	TGTGCCAGCAGCCTAATGGCTAGCGGGGGGATGACCAAAAACATTCAGTACTTC
NA	TRBV10-1	TRBD1	TRBJ2-2	CASRAGTGEAGELFF	TGCGCCAGCAGGGCCGGGACAGGGGAAGCCGGGGAGCTGTTTTTT
NA	TRBV5-1	TRBD1	TRBJ2-5	CASRAQGAVETQYF	TGCGCCAGCAGAGCACAGGGGGCTGTGGAGACCCAGTACTTC
NA	TRBV3-1/TRBV3-2	TRBD2	TRBJ2-1	CASSQDLAGGRNEQFF	TGTGCCAGCAGCCAAGACCTAGCGGGGGGGCGAAATGAGCAGTTCTTC
NA	TRBV18	NA	TRBJ2-3	CASSPPSLTDTQYF	TGTGCCAGCTCACCACCGAGTTTGACAGATACGCAGTATTTT
NA	TRBV6-6	NA	TRBJ1-1	CASSNKGADTEAFF	TGTGCCAGCAGTAACAAAGGGGCCGACACTGAAGCTTTCTTT
NA	TRBV12-3/TRBV12-4	NA	TRBJ1-2	CASSFSDQYGYTF	TGTGCCAGCAGCTTCTCCGATCAGTATGGCTACACCTTC
once	TRBV5-3	TRBD1	TRBJ1-2	CARSGQGGHGYTF	TGTGCCAGAAGCGGACAGGGGGGCCATGGCTACACCTTC
NA	TRBV2	TRBD2	TRBJ2-5	CASAPQAGGGETQYF	TGTGCCAGCGCCCCACAGGCGGGGGGCGGTGAGACCCAGTACTTC
once	TRBV7-9	TRBD1	TRBJ2-5	CASSPQGAGEETQYF	TGTGCCAGCAGCCCCCAGGGGGCAGGAGAAGAGACCCAGTACTTC
NA	TRBV7-6	TRBD1	TRBJ1-5	CASSSDTGGWSQPQHF	TGTGCCAGCAGCTCTGATACAGGGGGCTGGAGTCAGCCCCAGCATTTT
NA	TRBV7-2	TRBD2	TRBJ2-3	CASSLVVWTSGGAADTQYF	TGTGCCAGCAGCTTAGTGGTTTGGACTAGCGGGGGGGCCGCAGATACGCAGTATTTT
NA	TRBV7-9	TRBD1	TRBJ1-4	CASSSRQGRDEKLFF	TGTGCCAGCAGCTCCAGACAGGGTAGGGATGAAAAACTGTTTTTT
NA	TRBV14	NA	TRBJ1-4	CASSQAGQRVNEKLFF	TGTGCCAGCAGCCAAGCCGGTCAACGTGTGAACGAAAAACTGTTTTTT
NA	TRBV4-1	NA	TRBJ1-3	CASSQGSGSINTIYF	TGCGCCAGCAGCCAAGGGTCAGGGTCTATTAACACCATATATTTT
NA	TRBV5-1	TRBD1	TRBJ2-5	CASSGTGAQETQYF	TGCGCCAGCAGCGGTACAGGGGCACAAGAGACCCAGTACTTC
NA	TRBV3-1/TRBV3-2	NA	TRBJ2-5	CASTLLHASEETQYF	TGTGCCAGCACCCTACTGCACGCAAGCGAAGAGACCCAGTACTTC
once	TRBV6-1	NA	TRBJ2-1	CASSDLVFSYNEQFF	TGTGCCAGCAGTGATTTAGTATTTTCCTACAATGAGCAGTTCTTC
NA	TRBV29-1	NA	TRBJ1-2	CSVVGQVDAEGYTF	TGCAGCGTTGTAGGCCAGGTAGACGCAGAAGGCTACACCTTC
NA	TRBV6-5	TRBD1	TRBJ1-6	CASNEGTGNSPLHF	TGTGCCAGCAACGAGGGGACAGGTAATTCACCCCTCCACTTT
NA	TRBV4-2	NA	TRBJ2-3	CASSSPEGTDTQYF	TGTGCCAGCAGCTCACCCGAGGGCACAGATACGCAGTATTTT
NA	TRBV5-6	NA	TRBJ2-5	CASSLRSQETQYF	TGTGCCAGCAGCTTGCGGAGCCAAGAGACCCAGTACTTC
NA	TRBV4-3	NA	TRBJ1-6	CASSQELGPSPLHF	TGCGCCAGCAGCCAAGAATTGGGGCCTTCACCCCTCCACTTT
NA	TRBV3-1/TRBV3-2	NA	TRBJ2-5	CASSQVTHQETQYF	TGTGCCAGCAGCCAAGTCACACACCAAGAGACCCAGTACTTC
NA	TRBV4-2	TRBD1	TRBJ2-1	CASSQDRGGNEQFF	TGTGCCAGCAGCCAGGACAGGGGAGGCAATGAGCAGTTCTTC
NA	TRBV5-8	TRBD2	TRBJ2-2	CASSLLAGAANTGELFF	TGTGCCAGCAGCTTGCTAGCGGGGGCCGCGAACACCGGGGAGCTGTTTTTT
NA	TRBV6-1	NA	TRBJ2-2	CASSEVAGLNGELFF	TGTGCCAGCAGTGAAGTTGCAGGGTTAAACGGGGAGCTGTTTTTT
NA	TRBV9	TRBD2	TRBJ2-6	CASSVAPGGSGANVLTF	TGTGCCAGCAGCGTAGCCCCGGGAGGCTCTGGGGCCAACGTCCTGACTTTC
NA	TRBV6-1	TRBD2	TRBJ2-3	CASSALAGGRTDTQYF	TGTGCCAGCAGTGCACTAGCGGGGGGACGCACAGATACGCAGTATTTT
NA	TRBV27	NA	TRBJ1-1	CASSPTLGGNTEAFF	TGTGCCAGCAGTCCCACTCTGGGAGGGAACACTGAAGCTTTCTTT
NA	TRBV18	NA	TRBJ1-2	CASSPQKTGSYGYTF	TGTGCCAGCTCACCACAGAAGACAGGCTCCTATGGCTACACCTTC
NA	TRBV6-6	TRBD1	TRBJ2-5	CASSPGTGTIETQYF	TGTGCCAGCAGTCCCGGGACAGGGACTATAGAGACCCAGTACTTC